This T cell receptor beta chain emerged from a study of shared clonotypes between healthy human individuals. CD45RO negativity and positive selection for CCR7 defined naive CD8 cells, a population that excluded terminally differentiated effector memory CD45RA+ cells. The V gene lost 3 bases and the J gene lost 3 bases, with 12 bases spanning the gap. The CDR3 totals 14 residues. Germline-derived CDR1 and CDR2 are MNHEY and SMNVEV (reference sequence). Sequencing used immunoSEQ multiplex PCR; TCRdb keeps in-frame clones, though not all of them. The sample holds almost 700,000 clones, 92% seen once. The material sequenced was naive CD8+ T cells sorted from blood. This TCR was sampled from a man aged 25-40 years in good health. The chain links TRBV27 to TRBJ2-7; D ambiguous. The CDR3 DNA reads as TGTGCCAGCAGTTTGGGAAGGGCCTACTACGAGCAGTACTTC. Its translation: CASSLGRAYYEQYF.